Listed below are T cell receptor beta chains from one sample, sequenced in a study of blood T cell repertoires in COVID-19. Generated by immunoSEQ multiplex PCR, the TCRdb table keeps only in-frame clones and is missing some. This table has approximately 280,000 clones, 70% to 90% appearing once. The sample consisted of peripheral blood. These receptors came from a woman in her sixties or seventies with acute or convalescent COVID-19. The CDR3 runs from the conserved cysteine through the conserved F or W. A D gene is named only where the DNA matches it firmly. Some rows have no size entry. The others give once, few or many, or a class for an expanded clone.

TRBD2	NA	TRBV19	TRBJ2-1	CASSMAAGGSYNEQFF	TGTGCCAGTAGTATGGCGGCGGGAGGGTCCTACAATGAGCAGTTCTTC
TRBD2	once	TRBV5-1	TRBJ2-3	CASSLGTRGADTQYF	TGCGCCAGCAGCTTGGGGACTAGGGGTGCAGATACGCAGTATTTT
TRBD1	NA	TRBV29-1	TRBJ1-1	CSAGQGRVTEAFF	TGCAGCGCTGGACAGGGACGGGTCACTGAAGCTTTCTTT
NA	NA	TRBV2	TRBJ2-5	CASSALETQYF	TGTGCCAGCAGTGCCCTGGAGACCCAGTACTTC
NA	NA	TRBV9	TRBJ2-3	CASSVAQATDTQYF	TGTGCCAGCAGCGTAGCACAGGCCACAGATACGCAGTATTTT
TRBD1	NA	TRBV7-9	TRBJ1-6	CASTRQGENSPLHF	TGTGCCAGCACGCGACAGGGAGAAAATTCACCCCTCCACTTT
NA	NA	TRBV14	TRBJ2-2	CASSQWDTRNTGELFF	TGTGCCAGCAGCCAGTGGGACACCCGGAACACCGGGGAGCTGTTTTTT
NA	NA	TRBV4-2	TRBJ2-6	CASSPSPRVLGGANVLTF	TGTGCCAGCAGCCCCTCCCCCAGGGTCTTAGGTGGGGCCAACGTCCTGACTTTC
NA	NA	TRBV19	TRBJ2-5	CASALGGATQETQYF	TGTGCCAGTGCCCTCGGCGGGGCGACCCAAGAGACCCAGTACTTC
TRBD1	NA	TRBV29-1	TRBJ1-2	CSIDRVANGYTF	TGCAGCATAGACAGGGTGGCAAATGGCTACACCTTC
TRBD1	NA	TRBV28	TRBJ2-5	CASTEQGVEPQYF	TGTGCCAGCACCGAACAGGGGGTGGAACCCCAGTACTTC
NA	NA	TRBV28	TRBJ2-7	CASSLSHSDLHRSYEQYF	TGTGCCAGCAGTTTATCCCACTCCGACTTACACAGGTCCTACGAGCAGTACTTC
NA	NA	TRBV5-1	TRBJ2-1	CASSSGDYNEQFF	TGCGCCAGCAGCTCGGGGGATTACAATGAGCAGTTCTTC
NA	NA	TRBV27	TRBJ2-7	CASSLSAGPREQYF	TGTGCCAGCAGTTTATCGGCAGGCCCCCGCGAGCAGTACTTC
TRBD1	NA	TRBV12-3/TRBV12-4	TRBJ1-2	CASSPDRDYGYTF	TGTGCCAGCAGTCCAGACAGGGACTATGGCTACACCTTC
TRBD2	once	TRBV20-1	TRBJ2-7	CSASSPWTRVYEQYF	TGCAGTGCTAGTTCTCCATGGACTAGGGTCTACGAGCAGTACTTC
NA	NA	TRBV7-2	TRBJ2-7	CASSFDGSSYEQYF	TGTGCCAGCAGCTTTGATGGGAGCTCCTACGAGCAGTACTTC
TRBD1	NA	TRBV5-1	TRBJ2-1	CASSLGQGSSYNEQFF	TGCGCCAGCAGCCTAGGACAGGGGAGCTCCTACAATGAGCAGTTCTTC
NA	once	TRBV9	TRBJ2-3	CARTDYWTAPYTDTQYF	TGTGCCAGAACCGACTACTGGACTGCCCCATACACAGATACGCAGTATTTT
NA	NA	TRBV12-3/TRBV12-4	TRBJ1-6	CASSFNGGSPLHF	TGTGCCAGCAGTTTCAACGGGGGATCACCCCTCCACTTT
NA	NA	TRBV9	TRBJ2-7	CASSPEGGGLPYEQYF	TGTGCCAGCAGCCCGGAAGGGGGAGGGCTCCCCTACGAGCAGTACTTC
TRBD1	NA	TRBV6-6	TRBJ1-4	CASSDPGQGDEKLFF	TGTGCCAGCAGTGATCCGGGACAGGGGGATGAAAAACTGTTTTTT
NA	NA	TRBV7-2	TRBJ2-7	CASSLGQSASLYEQYF	TGTGCCAGCAGCTTAGGACAGTCCGCAAGCCTTTACGAGCAGTACTTC
TRBD2	NA	TRBV27	TRBJ2-3	CASSPLGLASADTQYF	TGTGCCAGCAGTCCCCTGGGACTAGCGTCGGCAGATACGCAGTATTTT
NA	NA	TRBV20-1	TRBJ2-1	CSASGRGPYNEQFF	TGCAGTGCTAGTGGCAGGGGACCCTACAATGAGCAGTTCTTC
NA	NA	TRBV4-1	TRBJ2-5	CASSQVFGETQYF	TGCGCCAGCAGCCAAGTCTTCGGGGAGACCCAGTACTTC
TRBD2	NA	TRBV7-2	TRBJ2-7	CASSSSGGRYEQYF	TGTGCCAGCAGCTCTAGCGGGGGTCGCTACGAGCAGTACTTC
TRBD2	NA	TRBV29-1	TRBJ2-1	CSVEAPSSGSPFMYNEQFF	TGCAGCGTTGAGGCCCCGAGCAGCGGGAGCCCGTTTATGTACAATGAGCAGTTCTTC
TRBD2	NA	TRBV11-2	TRBJ2-7	CASSLGRTSGYEQYF	TGTGCCAGCAGCTTAGGCCGGACTAGCGGCTACGAGCAGTACTTC
NA	once	TRBV19	TRBJ1-2	CASSIRDTVNYGYTF	TGTGCCAGTAGTATCCGGGACACCGTCAACTATGGCTACACCTTC
NA	NA	TRBV5-1	TRBJ2-5	CASSLRPGRTKETQYF	TGCGCCAGCAGCTTACGACCGGGACGGACTAAAGAGACCCAGTACTTC
NA	NA	TRBV15	TRBJ2-7	CATSGESRGEQYF	TGTGCCACCAGCGGCGAGTCGCGCGGCGAGCAGTACTTC
NA	NA	TRBV12-3/TRBV12-4	TRBJ1-2	CASRQGPYGYTF	TGTGCCAGCAGACAGGGCCCCTATGGCTACACCTTC
TRBD1	NA	TRBV27	TRBJ1-4	CASSPVRQGGINEKLFF	TGTGCCAGCAGTCCGGTACGACAGGGGGGGATTAATGAAAAACTGTTTTTT
TRBD1	NA	TRBV5-4	TRBJ2-2	CASSLTGGLTGELFF	TGTGCCAGCAGTTTGACAGGGGGATTGACCGGGGAGCTGTTTTTT
NA	NA	TRBV12-3/TRBV12-4	TRBJ2-5	CASRRTVQETQYF	TGTGCCAGCAGACGGACAGTACAAGAGACCCAGTACTTC
TRBD2	NA	TRBV7-9	TRBJ2-5	CASSPSLAGGWETQYF	TGTGCCAGCAGCCCGTCTCTAGCGGGAGGCTGGGAGACCCAGTACTTC